One sample yielded the 10 T cell receptor beta chains listed below, sequenced in a study of T cell responses to AZD1222 COVID-19 vaccine. Data came from immunoSEQ multiplex PCR; TCRdb stores just in-frame clones and leaves some out. The data show more than 95,000 clones, roughly 87% seen once. Sample: peripheral blood, taken 28 days after the second AZD1222 dose. These receptors came from an adult who received the AZD1222 COVID-19 vaccine.

V is TRBV2 and J is TRBJ2-2, with 15 nucleotides matching TRBD2. The CDR3 is 16 amino acids. Per the germline V gene, CDR1 is SNHLY and CDR2 is FYNNEI. V lost 9 bases and J lost 7; bases outside the gene matches: 9. For the CDR3, the DNA is TGTGCCAGACGGAAGGGACTAGCGGGAGGAATCGGGGAGCTGTTTTTT. This encodes CARRKGLAGGIGELFF.

The chain recombines TRBV18 with TRBJ2-1, with D uncertain. The V end lost 4 bases, the J end lost 0 bases, and 16 bases lay between the germline ends. The CDR3 runs to 17 residues. The germline V gene encodes CDR1 KGHSH and CDR2 LQKENI. CDR3 residues: CASSRSLSRSSYNEQFF. The DNA for the CDR3 is TGTGCCAGCTCACGTAGTCTAAGCCGGAGCTCCTACAATGAGCAGTTCTTC.

This clone was found a few times. The chain couples TRBV5-6 to TRBJ1-5, with D hard to call. Germline CDR1 and CDR2: SGHDT and YYEEEE. V was cut by 0 bases and J by 2 bases, with 6 bases left in between. The CDR3 covers 14 residues. This CDR3 is CASSLGPRNQPQHF. In nucleotides, the CDR3 is TGTGCCAGCAGCTTGGGCCCGCGCAATCAGCCCCAGCATTTT.

This clone was seen once. The chain is built from TRBV5-1 and TRBJ2-3; 16 positions match TRBD2. The CDR3 has 17 residues. Trimming removed 3 bases from V and 6 bases from J; junction bases left unmatched: 7. Germline-derived CDR1 and CDR2 are SGHRS and YFSETQ. CDR3 in amino acids: CASSSGLAGGPSDTQYF. The CDR3 nucleotides read TGCGCCAGCAGCTCGGGACTAGCGGGAGGGCCTTCGGATACGCAGTATTTT.

The count of this clone is one. The chain recombines TRBV6-1 with TRBJ1-2; TRBD1 aligns across 7 bases. The CDR3 runs to 14 residues. Trimming at V came to 2 bases and at J to 5 bases, leaving 5 bases not matched to a gene. Germline V lookup: CDR1 MNHNS, CDR2 SASEGT. CDR3 DNA: TGTGCCAGCAGTGAAAGCGGACAGGCTTATGGCTACACCTTC. This sequence encodes CASSESGQAYGYTF.

The rearrangement uses TRBV7-2 and TRBJ2-5, with unresolved D. The CDR3 spans 12 residues. The germline gives CDR1 SGHTA, CDR2 FQGNSA. Between the trimmed V and J ends, which lost 5 bases and 4 bases, there was a span of 8 bases. The CDR3: CASSQIRETQYF. CDR3 in DNA: TGTGCCAGCAGCCAAATTCGAGAGACCCAGTACTTC.

The V and J genes are TRBV21-1 and TRBJ1-4; the table's D call, TRBD1, has no DNA check behind it. TRBV21-1 is classified as a pseudogene. The CDR3 is made up of 14 amino acids. CDR3 in amino acids: CASRSDRSNEKLFF. CDR3 bases: TGTGCCAGCAGGTCGGACAGATCTAATGAAAAACTGTTTTTT.

The chain has TRBV7-7 and TRBJ2-1, with D perhaps matching TRBD1 or TRBD2 (5 bases each). This CDR3 contains 14 residues. V was pared by 0 bases and J by 2 bases, with 5 bases between. Germline CDR1 and CDR2: SSHAT and FNYEAQ (reference sequence). The CDR3 DNA sequence: TGTGCCAGCAGCTTAGCGGGACCCTACAATGAGCAGTTCTTC. Translation gives CASSLAGPYNEQFF.

This sequence joins TRBV5-1 and TRBJ2-1; tentative D call: TRBD2 (5 bases). Per the germline V gene, CDR1 is SGHRS and CDR2 is YFSETQ. Deletions cut 1 base from V and 12 bases from J, with 11 bases between. The CDR3 is 12 amino acids. The CDR3, as DNA: TGCGCCAGCAGCTTGTACCGTCGGGGGCAGTTCTTC. Protein: CASSLYRRGQFF.

CDR3 region: CASSINRGTEAFF. CDR3 sequence (DNA): TGTGCCAGTAGTATCAACAGGGGCACTGAAGCTTTCTTT. The chain has TRBV19 and TRBJ1-1; TRBD1 matches at 7 bases. The CDR3 covers 13 residues. Unmatched junction bases numbered 2, after V lost 3 bases and J lost 4 bases. Germline V gene data show CDR1 as LNHDA and CDR2 as SQIVND (reference sequence).